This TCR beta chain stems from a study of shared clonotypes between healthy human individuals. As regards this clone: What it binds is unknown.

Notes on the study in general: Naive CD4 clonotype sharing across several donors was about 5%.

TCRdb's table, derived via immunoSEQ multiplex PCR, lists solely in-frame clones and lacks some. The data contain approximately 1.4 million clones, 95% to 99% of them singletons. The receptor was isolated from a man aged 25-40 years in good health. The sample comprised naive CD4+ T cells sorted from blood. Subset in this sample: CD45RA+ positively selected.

In DNA form, the CDR3 reads TGTGCCAGCAGCTTAAAACAGTTGAACACTGAAGCTTTCTTT. Translated: CASSLKQLNTEAFF. This chain links TRBV11-2 with TRBJ1-1; no clear D. V lost 2 bases and J lost 0, with 7 bases in between. Germline values: CDR1 SGHAT, CDR2 FQNNGV. The CDR3 is 14 residues long.